This T cell receptor (beta chain) comes out of a study of CD8 T cells in ankylosing spondylitis. A few counts support this clonotype. Its antigen remains unidentified. General study points: A TCR beta motif made of about 8 highly homologous variants seemed typical of ankylosing spondylitis blood. Those disease-linked clones were CD8+; they were also relatively rare in peripheral blood. Reports of some motif variants in reactive arthritis synovial fluid and blood predate this one.

Libraries of TCR beta came from quantitative 5'-RACE with molecular barcodes. TCRdb reprocessed the 5' RACE reads via MiXCR and lists one record per CDR3 protein. Found here are 670,000 or so distinct CDR3 sequences, roughly 19% of them singletons; the top ten hold over 15%. From germline, CDR1 is SGHRS and CDR2 YFSETQ. Trimming cost V 4 bases and J 6 bases; bases outside gene matches: 10. The CDR3 has 15 amino acids. The clonotype was recovered from a male donor with ankylosing spondylitis. V is TRBV5-1 and J is TRBJ2-7; 10 nucleotides line up with TRBD1. What was sequenced was blood, either unsorted or a sorted T cell fraction (not recorded which). CDR3 bases: TGCGCCAGCAGCCCCGGACAGGGGGGTCGACTCGAGCAGTACTTC. Translation gives CASSPGQGGRLEQYF.